This T cell receptor beta chain was recovered during a study of technical replicates of blood from a handful of donors. Measured with immunoSEQ multiplex PCR; TCRdb has only the in-frame clones, and not every one. Of around 76,000 clones listed, over 95% are singletons. Germline trimming cut 2 bases from V and 7 bases from J; bases unmatched to any gene: 4. Germline assignment: CDR1 SNHLY and CDR2 FYNNEI. The CDR3 has 14 amino acids. This clonotype was obtained from a human donor in good health. Sequenced material: T cells isolated from PBMCs. The rearrangement uses TRBV2 and TRBJ1-2; 10 bases agree with TRBD1. The CDR3 sequence is CASSETGTGAGYTF. In DNA form, the CDR3 reads TGTGCCAGCAGTGAAACTGGGACAGGGGCTGGCTACACCTTC.